The 26 T cell receptor beta chains below were found in one sample sequenced in a study of CD8+CD57+ T cells in acquired aplastic anemia. Genomic DNA templated the TCR beta VDJ and CDR3 profiling. One entry per CDR3 protein, called by TCRdb with MiXCR from the reads. The sample carries some 150,000 distinct CDR3 sequences, about 50% recorded once. Patients chosen for sequencing had shown CD8+CD57+ cell expansion by flow cytometry. The sequenced material came from sorted CD4+, CD8+, or CD8+CD57+ T cells (not recorded which) from PBMCs. The receptors shown here come from a human donor with aplastic anemia.

The CDR3, as DNA: TGTGCCAACAGGACAGCCACCTACGAGCAGTACTTC. Its translation: CANRTATYEQYF. The rearrangement joins TRBV7-8 to TRBJ2-7; the D gene is possibly TRBD1 (6 bases). Trimming removed 10 bases from V and 2 bases from J, with 12 bases in between. Germline V gives CDR1 SGHVS, CDR2 FQNEAQ. The CDR3 spans 12 residues.

This clonotype has ten or more counts. The chain carries TRBV27 and TRBJ2-7; D might be TRBD2 (6 bases). Germline CDR1 MNHEY, CDR2 SMNVEV (reference sequence). This CDR3 has 15 residues. V dropped 3 bases and J dropped 6 bases, with 18 bases sitting between them. The CDR3 DNA follows: TGTGCCAGCAGTTTGACCCCCGAGGCGGGGAGCGAGCAGTACTTC. It codes for CASSLTPEAGSEQYF.

This clonotype was observed many times. J is TRBJ2-7 and V is TRBV9; D might be TRBD2 (6 bases). Germline V gene lookup returns CDR1 SGDLS and CDR2 YYNGEE. CDR3 length equals 16 residues. Trimming removed 4 bases from V and 0 bases from J, with 17 bases in between. As DNA, the CDR3 is TGTGCCAGCAGCCCCATCGGGCGGGACGGCTCCTACGAGCAGTACTTC. Protein product: CASSPIGRDGSYEQYF.

This clonotype has ten or more counts. The CDR3 is CATSQRGGSYNEQFF. The CDR3 DNA is TGTGCCACCAGCCAGAGGGGGGGATCCTACAATGAGCAGTTCTTC. The chain combines TRBV15 with TRBJ2-1, with D perhaps TRBD2 (7 bases). CDR1 LNHNV and CDR2 YYDKDF come from the germline V gene (reference sequence). Trimming removed 5 bases at V and 1 base at J, with 12 bases between. The CDR3 has 15 residues.

Notes on this clonotype: This may come from a read error, since a much larger clone is one base off. This chain uses TRBV9 with TRBJ2-1; TRBD2 matches 10 bases. The CDR3 is made up of 18 amino acids. Germline V gene lookup returns CDR1 SGDLS and CDR2 YYNGEE. The CDR3 loop reads CSSSDPPAGGPKNNEQFF. The CDR3 DNA is TGTTCCAGCAGCGACCCTCCAGCGGGGGGGCCGAAAAACAATGAGCAGTTCTTC.

The J gene is TRBJ1-1, the V gene TRBV25-1; 9 bases agree with TRBD1. After removal of 6 bases from V and 3 bases from J, the junction contained 8 bases not matched to a gene. Germline values: CDR1 MGHDK, CDR2 SYGVNS. This CDR3 comprises 15 residues. In DNA, the CDR3 is TGTGCCAGCAGATCTTGGGACAGGGTCGACACTGAAGCTTTCTTT. It is translated as CASRSWDRVDTEAFF. The variable domain in full, with the rest retrieved from reference TRBV25-1 and TRBJ1-1, is EADIYQTPRYLVIGTGKKITLECSQTMGHDKMYWYQQDPGMELHLIHYSYGVNSTEKGDLSSESTVSRIRTEHFPLTLESARPSHTSQYLCASRSWDRVDTEAFFGQGTRLTVV.

This rearrangement joins TRBV6-5 to TRBJ1-1, with 10 bases identical to TRBD1. Trimming cost V 2 bases and J 5 bases; bases outside gene matches: 5. Germline V gene lookup returns CDR1 MNHEY and CDR2 SVGAGI. The CDR3 length is 15 residues. CDR3 sequence reads: CASSYPGQGGTEAFF. CDR3 bases: TGTGCCAGCAGTTACCCCGGACAGGGGGGGACTGAAGCTTTCTTT.

This clonotype was detected many times. This chain connects TRBV19 to TRBJ1-3; D not certain. Deletions cut 5 bases from V and 4 bases from J, with 9 bases between. The CDR3 runs 13 residues. Germline CDR1 reads LNHDA; CDR2 reads SQIVND (reference sequence). CDR3 nucleotide sequence: TGTGCCAGTAGTCCCTCTGGAGGAAACACCATATATTTT. Its translation: CASSPSGGNTIYF.

The rearrangement joins TRBV24-1 to TRBJ2-1, with TRBD1 matching 8 bases. The ends lost 4 bases at V and 2 bases at J; junction bases unmatched: 6. Germline CDR1 is KGHDR and CDR2 is SFDVKD. The CDR3 sequence is 16 residues long. The CDR3 protein is CATSESRQGTYNEQFF. CDR3 DNA sequence: TGTGCCACCAGTGAAAGTCGACAGGGGACCTACAATGAGCAGTTCTTC.

This rearrangement joins TRBV20-1 to TRBJ2-1; 7 nucleotides match TRBD2. The CDR3 has 14 amino acids. The V gene's germline CDR1 is DFQATT and CDR2 SNEGSKA (reference sequence). The ends lost 3 bases at V and 3 bases at J; junction bases unmatched: 5. Written as DNA, the CDR3 is TGCAGTGCTAGCCTGGGCGGGAGCTACAATGAGCAGTTCTTC. It is translated as CSASLGGSYNEQFF.

The table lists this clonotype with many counts. The chain combines TRBV6-1 with TRBJ2-3; weak D call: TRBD2 (5 bases). Germline CDR1 MNHNS, CDR2 SASEGT. CDR3 length: 14 amino acids. Trimming shortened V by 6 bases and J by 1 base, and 11 bases separated the two germline ends. The CDR3 is CASSLLGGTDTQYF. CDR3 nucleotide sequence: TGTGCCAGCAGCCTCCTCGGGGGCACAGATACGCAGTATTTT.

V gene TRBV20-1 combines with J gene TRBJ2-7, with 7 bases matching TRBD1. With 3 bases clipped from V and 3 bases from J, the junction kept 17 bases outside the gene matches. The CDR3 is made up of 17 amino acids. Germline V lookup: CDR1 DFQATT, CDR2 SNEGSKA (reference sequence). CDR3 sequence: CSASYTDRAYFHYEQYF. The CDR3 DNA reads TGCAGTGCTAGCTACACTGACAGGGCCTACTTTCACTACGAGCAGTACTTC.

V is TRBV2 and J is TRBJ2-3; D is perhaps TRBD1 or TRBD2 (5 bases each). The CDR3 loop spans 12 amino acids. Germline CDR1 and CDR2: SNHLY and FYNNEI. V was clipped by 6 bases and J by 6 bases, with 10 bases between them. CDR3 loop: CASSRGEDTQYF. The CDR3 DNA reads as TGTGCCAGCAGCCGAGGGGAGGATACGCAGTATTTT.

The chain couples TRBV20-1 to TRBJ1-5; maybe TRBD1 (6 bases). Germline lookup yields CDR1 DFQATT and CDR2 SNEGSKA (reference sequence). The CDR3 has 13 residues. Trimming left V 3 bases short and J 7 bases short, with 13 bases between. CDR3 sequence (DNA): TGCAGTGCTAGTCTGGCAGGGGTGCAGCCCCAGCATTTT. This translates into CSASLAGVQPQHF.

This clonotype showed up just a few times. One end of the junction varies from germline; a read error may be responsible. The rearrangement uses TRBV7-3 and TRBJ2-7; a weak D match, TRBD1 (6 bases). Per the germline V gene, CDR1 is SGHTA and CDR2 is FQGTGA. The CDR3 is made up of 16 amino acids. The CDR3 sequence is CASSLNASDRHCEQCF. CDR3 bases: TGTGCCAGCAGCTTAAACGCCTCGGACAGACACTGCGAGCAGTGCTTC.

CDR3 DNA sequence: TGTGCCAGCAAGTCACAGGCGACGAATGAAAAACTGTTTTTT. Translated, it gives CASKSQATNEKLFF. V gene TRBV19 combines with J gene TRBJ1-4, with D possibly matching TRBD1 (5 bases). V lost 9 bases and J lost 5, with 16 bases in between. Per germline, CDR1 LNHDA and CDR2 SQIVND (reference sequence). CDR3 size: 14 residues.

This clonotype was recorded a few times. The gene calls are TRBV7-8 and TRBJ2-7; TRBD1 might be the D (6 bases). Germline V gene sequence: CDR1 SGHVS, CDR2 FQNEAQ. CDR3 length: 12 amino acids. The V and J ends lost 6 bases and 4 bases respectively, with 10 bases between them. The CDR3 DNA sequence: TGTGCCAGCAGATCAGGACAGTACGAGCAGTACTTC. Its translation: CASRSGQYEQYF. Based on the CDR3 plus reference TRBV7-8 and TRBJ2-7, the full variable domain is GAGVSQSPRYKVAKRGQDVALRCDPISGHVSLFWYQQALGQGPEFLTYFQNEAQLDKSGLPSDRFFAERPEGSVSTLKIQRTQQEDSAVYLCASRSGQYEQYFGPGTRLTVT.

This chain connects TRBV29-1 to TRBJ1-1, with a possible D match to TRBD1 (5 bases). Trimming left V 6 bases short and J 2 bases short, with 13 bases between. The CDR3 loop spans 13 amino acids. CDR1 is SQVTM, CDR2 ANQGSEA, per germline. This CDR3 reads CSVVRVVNTEAFF. CDR3 nucleotides: TGCAGCGTCGTCAGGGTGGTTAACACTGAAGCTTTCTTT.

The V call is TRBV4-3, the J call TRBJ2-1; D gene uncertain. The germline CDR1 and CDR2 sequences are LGHNA and YSLEER. The CDR3 sequence is 14 residues long. Between the trimmed V and J ends, which lost 3 bases and 6 bases, there was a span of 12 bases. CDR3 in DNA: TGCGCCAGCAGCCACCTGGAAGGGCCCAATGAGCAGTTCTTC. Amino acid sequence: CASSHLEGPNEQFF.

This clonotype appeared many times. This chain uses TRBV13 with TRBJ2-7; TRBD1 is a possible D gene (5 bases). V was trimmed by 1 base and J by 5 bases, leaving 12 bases between them. Germline lookup yields CDR1 PRHDT and CDR2 FYEKMQ (reference sequence). The CDR3 has 14 residues. CDR3 sequence (DNA): TGTGCCAGCAGCTTAGCCCGGACAAGGGACGAGCAGTACTTC. Residues: CASSLARTRDEQYF.

The CDR3 reads CSARDRGRAFF. CDR3 sequence (DNA): TGCAGTGCGAGGGACAGGGGACGAGCTTTCTTT. This chain joins TRBV20-1 and TRBJ1-1; 10 bases match TRBD1. Germline trimming cut 6 bases from V and 10 bases from J; bases unmatched to any gene: 5. Germline V lookup: CDR1 DFQATT, CDR2 SNEGSKA (reference sequence). This CDR3 has 11 residues.

The chain recombines TRBV20-1 with TRBJ2-7, with 11 bases fitting TRBD2. V lost 6 bases and J lost 5; bases outside the gene matches: 12. Germline V gene sequence: CDR1 DFQATT, CDR2 SNEGSKA (reference sequence). This CDR3 is built from 15 residues. As DNA, the CDR3 is TGCAGTGCGAATAGCGGGAGGGCCATTTCCCACGAGCAGTACTTC. Residues: CSANSGRAISHEQYF.

The DNA of the CDR3 is TGTGCCACCAGTGAATCTAGGACAGGGAGAGAGACCCAGTACTTC. Its protein product is CATSESRTGRETQYF. The chain recombines TRBV24-1 with TRBJ2-5; 8 nucleotides agree with TRBD1. The germline CDR1 and CDR2 sequences are KGHDR and SFDVKD. CDR3 size: 15 residues. Trimming took 4 bases from V and 4 from J; bases not matched to a gene: 7.

As regards this clonotype: Just one base apart from a much larger clone, this may be a read error. The chain recombines TRBV20-1 with TRBJ2-7; D remains unclear. The ends were cut back, 0 bases at V and 0 bases at J, with 6 bases in the middle. Germline values: CDR1 DFQATT, CDR2 SNEGSKA (reference sequence). The CDR3 extends over 13 amino acids. The CDR3 nucleotides are TGCAGTGCTAGAGACCTTGACTCCTACGAGCAGTACTTC. It encodes CSARDLDSYEQYF.

With regard to this clonotype: Compared with germline, one end of the junction differs, possibly owing to a read error. This chain uses TRBV9 with TRBJ2-3, with TRBD1 identical over 7 bases. The CDR3 extends over 12 amino acids. From germline, CDR1 is SGDLS and CDR2 YYNGEE. The CDR3, as DNA: TGTGCCAACAGCGCAGGGGGTGATACGCAGTATTTT. Amino acid sequence: CANSAGGDTQYF.

This rearrangement joins TRBV7-3 to TRBJ2-3; 10 bases fit TRBD2. From germline, CDR1 is SGHTA and CDR2 FQGTGA. Losses at the gene ends were 1 base for V and 1 base for J; bases not matched to a gene: 8. CDR3 length equals 18 residues. Here the CDR3 reads CASSLKGTSALGTDTQYF. CDR3 sequence (DNA): TGTGCCAGCAGCTTAAAGGGGACTAGCGCCTTAGGCACAGATACGCAGTATTTT.